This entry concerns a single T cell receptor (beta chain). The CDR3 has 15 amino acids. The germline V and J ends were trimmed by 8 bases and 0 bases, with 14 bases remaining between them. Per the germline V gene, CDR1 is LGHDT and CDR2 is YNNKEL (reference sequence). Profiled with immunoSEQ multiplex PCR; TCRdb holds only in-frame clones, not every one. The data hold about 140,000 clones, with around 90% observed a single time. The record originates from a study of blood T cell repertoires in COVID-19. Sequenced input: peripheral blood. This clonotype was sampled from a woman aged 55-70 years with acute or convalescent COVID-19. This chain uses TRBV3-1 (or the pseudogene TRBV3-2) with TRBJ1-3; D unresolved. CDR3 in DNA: TGTGCCAGCTGCTCCACTGTCGACTCTGGAAACACCATATATTTT. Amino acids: CASCSTVDSGNTIYF.